These 27 T cell receptor beta chains came from one sample sequenced in a study of blood T cell repertoires in COVID-19. Assay used: immunoSEQ multiplex PCR; TCRdb lists only in-frame clones, some missing. This repertoire shows approximately 300,000 clones, nearly 90% found once; its top ten account for under 1.1%. Sequenced material: peripheral blood. Every receptor here comes from a woman in her 40s with COVID-19, enrolled during active disease.

The chain recombines TRBV7-8 with TRBJ1-1; unclear D gene. The CDR3 has 13 amino acids. Germline V gene lookup returns CDR1 SGHVS and CDR2 FQNEAQ. V was trimmed by 8 bases and J by 4 bases, leaving 14 bases between them. The CDR3 here is CASEYRRGTEAFF. The CDR3 DNA is TGTGCCAGCGAGTACAGACGGGGCACTGAAGCTTTCTTT.

The chain has TRBV19 and TRBJ2-5; 10 bases are shared with TRBD2. In germline, CDR1 is LNHDA, CDR2 SQIVND (reference sequence). Losses at the gene ends were 3 bases for V and 1 base for J; bases not matched to a gene: 5. The CDR3 contains 16 residues. Here the CDR3 reads CASSIASGGVQETQYF. The CDR3 region has the DNA TGTGCCAGTAGTATCGCTAGCGGGGGCGTCCAAGAGACCCAGTACTTC.

V usage is TRBV6-5 and J usage is TRBJ1-5; D may be TRBD1 (5 bases). The V end was cut by 8 bases, the J end by 1 base, with 15 bases between. Per the germline V gene, CDR1 is MNHEY and CDR2 is SVGAGI. This CDR3 is built from 15 residues. In DNA form, the CDR3 reads TGTGCCAGCGGGGCAGGGACTAAGAGCAATCAGCCCCAGCATTTT. Encoded protein: CASGAGTKSNQPQHF.

This chain uses TRBV19 with TRBJ1-1, with D perhaps matching TRBD1 (6 bases). The length of the CDR3 is 14 residues. CDR1 LNHDA and CDR2 SQIVND come from the germline V gene (reference sequence). The V end lost 8 bases, the J end lost 6 bases, and 19 bases lay between the germline ends. CDR3 protein: CASVQQGKTAEAFF. CDR3 bases: TGTGCCAGTGTCCAACAGGGTAAGACAGCTGAAGCTTTCTTT.

The chain has TRBV18 and TRBJ2-5; the match to TRBD1 covers 11 bases. V lost 4 bases, J lost 1 base, and 8 bases stayed unmatched. The CDR3 is 17 residues long. Germline lookup yields CDR1 KGHSH and CDR2 LQKENI. This chain's CDR3 is CASSRSLGTGGQETQYF. For the CDR3, the DNA is TGTGCCAGCTCACGGTCCCTGGGGACAGGGGGCCAAGAGACCCAGTACTTC.

This rearrangement joins TRBV27 to TRBJ2-1, with 7 bases identical to TRBD1. The CDR3 is made up of 12 amino acids. The ends lost 5 bases at V and 12 bases at J; junction bases unmatched: 7. Germline V gene lookup returns CDR1 MNHEY and CDR2 SMNVEV (reference sequence). CDR3: CASSMTPGGQFF. For the CDR3, the DNA is TGTGCCAGCAGTATGACCCCAGGGGGGCAGTTCTTC.

V gene TRBV7-2 combines with J gene TRBJ1-1; D is possibly TRBD1 (5 bases). Germline CDR1 reads SGHTA; CDR2 reads FQGNSA. The CDR3 contains 15 residues. Trimming left V 2 bases short and J 1 base short, with 11 bases between. The CDR3 sequence: CASSLSGWANTEAFF. CDR3 in DNA: TGTGCCAGCAGCTTATCAGGGTGGGCGAACACTGAAGCTTTCTTT.

V and J are TRBV3-1 (or the pseudogene TRBV3-2) and TRBJ1-2; 7 nucleotides match TRBD1. V dropped 0 bases and J dropped 4; count of bases not matched to a gene: 8. CDR1 and CDR2 (germline): LGHDT, YNNKEL (reference sequence). The CDR3 has 16 residues. The CDR3 DNA sequence: TGTGCCAGCAGCCAAGATTCGACAGGGTGGATCTATGGCTACACCTTC. It specifies CASSQDSTGWIYGYTF.

The chain couples TRBV30 to TRBJ1-4; D might be TRBD1 (5 bases). The germline gives CDR1 GTSNPN, CDR2 SVGIG (reference sequence). V lost 3 bases, J lost 8 bases, and 19 bases lay in between. The CDR3 is 15 residues long. CDR3 in amino acids: CAWSSPQGGGEKLFF. The CDR3 DNA sequence: TGTGCCTGGAGCTCCCCCCAGGGCGGTGGGGAAAAACTGTTTTTT.

This clone showed up just a few times. The rearrangement links TRBV5-1 to TRBJ1-1; D is unclear. CDR3 length equals 13 residues. Trimming stripped 0 bases from V and 1 base from J, with 4 bases between. Germline values: CDR1 SGHRS, CDR2 YFSETQ. The CDR3 here is CASSLVANTEAFF. The DNA of the CDR3 is TGCGCCAGCAGCTTGGTGGCGAACACTGAAGCTTTCTTT.

The chain has TRBV6-2 or TRBV6-3 and TRBJ1-5; possibly TRBD1 for D (5 bases). Trimming removed 2 bases at V and 6 bases at J, with 23 bases between. CDR1 is MNHEY and CDR2 is SVGEGT in the germline V gene. CDR3 length equals 18 residues. The CDR3 DNA reads as TGTGCCAGCAGTTACCGTGGCAGCGGCAGCTGGGACTCTCAGCCCCAGCATTTT. Translating it yields CASSYRGSGSWDSQPQHF.

The chain is built from TRBV5-1 and TRBJ2-1; 10 bases line up with TRBD1. Germline trimming cut 4 bases from V and 5 bases from J; bases unmatched to any gene: 9. This CDR3 spans 16 amino acids. Germline V lookup: CDR1 SGHRS, CDR2 YFSETQ. CDR3 residues: CASSPPTGGGHNEQFF. CDR3 in DNA: TGCGCCAGCAGCCCCCCGACAGGGGGCGGCCACAATGAGCAGTTCTTC.

The V gene is TRBV7-2, the J gene TRBJ1-1; 7 bases are shared with TRBD1. The J segment lost 3 bases and the V segment lost 2 bases, leaving 6 bases of the junction unmatched. Germline lookup yields CDR1 SGHTA and CDR2 FQGNSA. The CDR3 spans 15 residues. The CDR3 reads CASSLYGGTDTEAFF. CDR3 nucleotides: TGTGCCAGCAGCTTATATGGGGGGACAGACACTGAAGCTTTCTTT.

The chain uses TRBV4-3 and TRBJ1-6, with 8 bases aligning to TRBD1. Germline CDR1 LGHNA, CDR2 YSLEER. This CDR3 contains 16 residues. Trimming took 0 bases from V and 5 from J; bases not matched to a gene: 3. CDR3 DNA: TGCGCCAGCAGCCAAGATTGGACAGGGCATAATTCACCCCTCCACTTT. Amino acids: CASSQDWTGHNSPLHF.

The chain is built from TRBV9 and TRBJ2-1, with 7 bases that match TRBD2. V gave up 4 bases and J gave up 4 bases; unmatched junction bases: 17. This CDR3 contains 18 residues. Germline values: CDR1 SGDLS, CDR2 YYNGEE. The CDR3 DNA is TGTGCCAGCAGCTCGAGGGGATCGGGAGCGGGGATTTACAATGAGCAGTTCTTC. This encodes CASSSRGSGAGIYNEQFF.

The gene calls are TRBV3-1 (or the pseudogene TRBV3-2) and TRBJ1-2; D perhaps matches TRBD1 (6 bases). Germline loops: CDR1 LGHDT, CDR2 YNNKEL (reference sequence). Trimming pared 4 bases from V and 0 bases from J, leaving 24 bases between. The CDR3 runs to 19 residues. The CDR3 is CASSRAYPGHSSANYGYTF. DNA for the CDR3: TGTGCCAGCAGCCGAGCATACCCGGGACACAGTTCCGCTAACTATGGCTACACCTTC.

This clone was recorded once. The chain carries TRBV7-2 and TRBJ2-7; tentatively, D is TRBD2 (6 bases). Germline-derived CDR1 and CDR2 are SGHTA and FQGNSA. Between the trimmed V and J ends, which lost 1 base and 2 bases, there was a span of 12 bases. The CDR3 spans 15 residues. The CDR3 region is CASSLDRLVAYEQYF. The DNA for the CDR3 is TGTGCCAGCAGCTTAGACCGACTAGTGGCCTACGAGCAGTACTTC.

The gene calls are TRBV28 and TRBJ1-5; 11 nucleotides line up with TRBD1. The length of the CDR3 is 15 residues. V shed 5 bases and J 6 bases; nucleotides not matched to a gene: 6. CDR1 is MDHEN and CDR2 is SYDVKM in the germline V gene. CDR3 region: CASSLGQGVSQPQHF. CDR3 nucleotide sequence: TGTGCCAGCAGTCTGGGACAGGGGGTGAGTCAGCCCCAGCATTTT.

This clone has only a few counts. The chain is built from TRBV4-1 and TRBJ2-7, with 14 bases that match TRBD2. Losses at the gene ends were 6 bases for V and 2 bases for J; bases not matched to a gene: 3. The V gene's germline CDR1 is MGHRA and CDR2 YSYEKL. There are 15 residues in the CDR3. The CDR3 loop reads CASSGGLAGAYEQYF. The DNA of the CDR3 is TGCGCCAGCAGTGGGGGACTAGCGGGAGCCTACGAGCAGTACTTC.

The CDR3 here is CAISPRVVSEAFF. In DNA form, the CDR3 reads TGTGCCATCAGCCCACGGGTAGTGAGTGAAGCTTTCTTT. The V call is TRBV10-3, the J call TRBJ1-1; D ambiguous. The V gene's germline CDR1 is ENHRY and CDR2 SYGVKD. The CDR3 has 13 amino acids. The V end was cut by 6 bases, the J end by 7 bases, with 15 bases between.

V is TRBV18 and J is TRBJ2-3, with D tentatively TRBD2 (6 bases). V lost 3 bases and J 5 bases, leaving 15 bases between the germline ends. Germline V CDR1 and CDR2: KGHSH, LQKENI. This CDR3 comprises 15 residues. CDR3 bases: TGTGCCAGCTCACCCCCCGGGGCGGGGCAAGATACGCAGTATTTT. Residues: CASSPPGAGQDTQYF. Filled out from reference TRBV18 and TRBJ2-3, the complete variable domain reads NAGVMQNPRHLVRRRGQEARLRCSPMKGHSHVYWYRQLPEEGLKFMVYLQKENIIDESGMPKERFSAEFPKEGPSILRIQQVVRGDSAAYFCASSPPGAGQDTQYFGPGTRLTVL.

This clone was seen only a few times. J is TRBJ2-7 and V is TRBV19, with 11 positions matching TRBD1. This CDR3 has 19 amino acids. Germline assignment: CDR1 LNHDA and CDR2 SQIVND (reference sequence). V trimming: 4 bases; J trimming: 4 bases; junction bases outside the gene matches: 18. The CDR3 region is CASSTPHLEDRGHLYEQYF. Written as DNA, the CDR3 is TGTGCCAGTAGTACGCCCCACTTGGAGGACAGGGGGCACCTTTACGAGCAGTACTTC. The whole variable domain, remainder taken from reference TRBV19 and TRBJ2-7, is DGGITQSPKYLFRKEGQNVTLSCEQNLNHDAMYWYRQDPGQGLRLIYYSQIVNDFQKGDIAEGYSVSREKKESFPLTVTSAQKNPTAFYLCASSTPHLEDRGHLYEQYFGPGTRLTVT.

This clone was observed a single time. The V call is TRBV10-3, the J call TRBJ1-6, with D perhaps TRBD1 (5 bases). Deletions cut 3 bases from V and 3 bases from J, with 6 bases between. This CDR3 has 14 residues. Germline V lookup: CDR1 ENHRY, CDR2 SYGVKD. The CDR3 here is CAISDTGYNSPLHF. The CDR3 nucleotides read TGTGCCATCAGTGACACAGGCTATAATTCACCCCTCCACTTT.

The chain couples TRBV28 to TRBJ2-7, with D possibly being TRBD1 (5 bases). The CDR3 is 13 residues long. In germline, CDR1 is MDHEN, CDR2 SYDVKM. V dropped 5 bases and J dropped 3 bases, with 11 bases sitting between them. CDR3 in DNA: TGTGCCAGCAGTCCTTCCACAGGCTACGAGCAGTACTTC. Residues: CASSPSTGYEQYF.

This chain connects TRBV5-1 to TRBJ2-1; 12 nucleotides agree with TRBD2. The CDR3 sequence is 19 residues long. CDR1 is SGHRS, CDR2 YFSETQ, per germline. Unmatched junction bases numbered 16, after V lost 5 bases and J lost 4 bases. The DNA of the CDR3 is TGCGCCAGCAGGTTACTAGCGGGAGGCCGCTTGAGGGGGTACAATGAGCAGTTCTTC. Its protein is CASRLLAGGRLRGYNEQFF.

This clone occurred once. The chain employs TRBV7-3 and TRBJ1-2, with D tentatively TRBD1 (6 bases). The CDR3 has 12 amino acids. Germline V gene sequence: CDR1 SGHTA, CDR2 FQGTGA. The ends were cut back, 4 bases at V and 5 bases at J, with 8 bases in the middle. The CDR3 DNA is TGTGCCAGCAGCTCCACAGGGTATGGCTACACCTTC. This encodes CASSSTGYGYTF.

The gene calls are TRBV7-9 and TRBJ2-1; TRBD2 agrees at 9 bases. J was trimmed by 6 bases and V by 2 bases; bases with no gene match: 5. This CDR3 is 15 amino acids long. Per germline, CDR1 SEHNR and CDR2 FQNEAQ (reference sequence). CDR3 residues: CASSLFAGGSNEQFF. The CDR3 nucleotides are TGTGCCAGCAGCTTATTTGCGGGAGGGTCCAATGAGCAGTTCTTC.